This T cell receptor beta chain was documented in a study of OX40 agonist ivuxolimab in advanced cancers. This clone was detected once. Autoimmune disease history or systemic immunosuppression excluded patients. Here immunoSEQ multiplex PCR was the method, and the copy in TCRdb shows in-frame clones only, minus some. The top ten hold 20% to 30% of the sample, which has tens of thousands of clones, more than 70% seen once. Germline loops: CDR1 MNHEY, CDR2 SMNVEV (reference sequence). This CDR3 is 14 amino acids long. The ends were cut back, 8 bases at V and 1 base at J, with 14 bases in the middle. V gene TRBV27 combines with J gene TRBJ1-2, with no clear D. Sample: CD4+ or CD8+ T cells sorted from blood, taken in a trial of the OX40 agonist ivuxolimab. The clonotype originates from an adult with an advanced solid tumor such as melanoma, head and neck, liver or kidney cancer. In DNA form, the CDR3 reads TGTGCCAGCTCATTAGCGGGAGATAACTATGGCTACACCTTC. It is translated as CASSLAGDNYGYTF.